Shown below are 22 T cell receptor beta chains from a single sample sequenced in a study of T cell repertoires in cytomegalovirus infection. TCRdb re-analysed the reads in MiXCR, keeping a single row per CDR3 protein. The repertoire holds roughly 760,000 distinct CDR3 sequences, with approximately 34% as singletons. The sample consisted of PBMCs. All receptors derive from a human donor in good health (CMV status not recorded). Some clones in this sample may be carry-over from other donors' samples.

This clonotype was recorded a few times. The chain carries TRBV4-1 and TRBJ2-7; 12 bases agree with TRBD2. This CDR3 is 16 amino acids long. Unmatched junction bases numbered 7, after V lost 3 bases and J lost 4 bases. Germline V gives CDR1 MGHRA, CDR2 YSYEKL. CDR3 nucleotide sequence: TGCGCCAGCAGCCAGACTAGCGGGGGCTCCCTTTACGAGCAGTACTTC. Amino acid sequence: CASSQTSGGSLYEQYF.

This clonotype occurred many times. The junction and the germline gene differ at one end; a read error may be behind it. The J gene is TRBJ1-2, the V gene TRBV12-3 or TRBV12-4; D is unresolved. This CDR3 has 12 amino acids. The CDR3 DNA reads TGTGCCAGCAGCTTAGGGAACTATGGCTACACCTTC. This codes for CASSLGNYGYTF.

This clonotype was observed a single time. The CDR3 ends on some other residue instead of the conserved phenylalanine or tryptophan, so this is likely a read error. The chain uses TRBV7-2 and TRBJ1-4; tentatively, D is TRBD1 (5 bases). Per germline, CDR1 SGHTA and CDR2 FQGNSA. The CDR3 loop spans 14 amino acids. Trimming removed 3 bases from V and 7 bases from J, with 12 bases in between. The CDR3 nucleotides are TGTGCCAGCAGCTTCGGGACCCTTTTTGAAAAACTGTTTTGT. This translates into CASSFGTLFEKLFC.

This clonotype was seen just once. The V call is TRBV20-1, the J call TRBJ1-1; D may be TRBD1 (5 bases). This CDR3 has 13 residues. Trimming removed 3 bases at V and 5 bases at J, with 13 bases between. Germline CDR1 is DFQATT and CDR2 is SNEGSKA (reference sequence). The CDR3 sequence is CSARGHKLTEAFF. DNA for the CDR3: TGCAGTGCTAGGGGGCATAAGCTGACTGAAGCTTTCTTT.

This clonotype was seen a few times. CDR3 sequence (DNA): TGTGCCAGCACCCGACAGGGGGTTTACTACGAGCAGTACTTC. Translated, it gives CASTRQGVYYEQYF. J is TRBJ2-7 and V is TRBV28; 9 bases map to TRBD1. The CDR3 contains 14 residues. The junction had 7 bases not matched to a gene; V was cut back by 7 bases and J by 3 bases. Germline V gives CDR1 MDHEN, CDR2 SYDVKM.

The chain links TRBV6-1 to TRBJ2-2, with D tentatively TRBD1 (5 bases). V was cut by 3 bases and J by 3 bases, with 8 bases left in between. Per germline, CDR1 MNHNS and CDR2 SASEGT. CDR3 size: 14 residues. The CDR3 coding sequence is TGTGCCAGCAGTGAGGGGCTTTACACCGGGGAGCTGTTTTTT. Translated: CASSEGLYTGELFF.

This clonotype was picked up many times. V and J are TRBV7-8 and TRBJ2-3; 12 nucleotides agree with TRBD2. The CDR3 length is 18 residues. CDR1 is SGHVS, CDR2 FQNEAQ, per germline. Unmatched junction bases numbered 10, after V lost 5 bases and J lost 1 base. CDR3 loop: CASSPPPGLAGRTDTQYF. The DNA of the CDR3 is TGTGCCAGCAGCCCGCCCCCCGGACTAGCGGGACGCACAGATACGCAGTATTTT.

Comment on this clonotype: A much larger clone is a single base away; this may be a read error. The rearrangement links TRBV7-2 to TRBJ1-6; possible D gene TRBD1, 5 bases. This CDR3 contains 16 residues. Germline values: CDR1 SGHTA, CDR2 FQGNSA. CDR3 loop: CASSLGTHIRDSPLQF. The CDR3 DNA sequence: TGTGCCAGCAGCTTGGGGACTCACATTCGGGATTCACCCCTCCAATTT.

This clonotype was found once. A read error is possible here, since a much larger clone lies one base away. The chain couples TRBV28 to TRBJ1-1; a weak D match, TRBD1 (6 bases). Trimming took 2 bases from V and 0 from J, leaving 7 bases between them. The CDR3 consists of 14 residues. Per the germline V gene, CDR1 is MDHEN and CDR2 is SYDVKM. CDR3 loop: CASSLHRVNTEAFF. CDR3 coding DNA: TGTGCCAGCAGTTTACACAGGGTGAACACTGAAGCTTTCTTT.

The chain has TRBV27 and TRBJ1-4; D is possibly TRBD1 (5 bases). The germline V gene has CDR1 MNHEY and CDR2 SMNVEV (reference sequence). The V and J ends lost 4 bases and 0 bases respectively, with 9 bases between them. The CDR3 sequence is 15 residues long. The DNA for the CDR3 is TGTGCCAGCAGTTGGGGCTCCGCAACTAATGAAAAACTGTTTTTT. Translated: CASSWGSATNEKLFF.

This clonotype was seen a handful of times. The chain uses TRBV6-1 and TRBJ1-1, with a weak D call TRBD1 (6 bases). V lost 5 bases and J 1 base, leaving 11 bases between the germline ends. The CDR3 is made up of 14 amino acids. Germline V gene lookup returns CDR1 MNHNS and CDR2 SASEGT. The CDR3 here is CASSKQGTNTEAFF. CDR3 in DNA: TGTGCCAGCAGTAAACAGGGTACGAACACTGAAGCTTTCTTT.

The rearrangement uses TRBV4-1 and TRBJ2-3; the match to TRBD2 covers 9 bases. V lost 2 bases and J lost 3; bases outside the gene matches: 6. The germline CDR1 and CDR2 sequences are MGHRA and YSYEKL. The length of the CDR3 is 16 residues. The CDR3 DNA reads as TGCGCCAGCAGCCAAAGCCTAGCGGGGTCAACAGATACGCAGTATTTT. Translated: CASSQSLAGSTDTQYF.

The chain carries TRBV20-1 and TRBJ2-7; D not certain. Trimming took 0 bases from V and 0 from J, leaving 12 bases between them. In germline, CDR1 is DFQATT, CDR2 SNEGSKA (reference sequence). The CDR3 is 15 amino acids. The chain's CDR3 is CSARDSEISSYEQYF. DNA for the CDR3: TGCAGTGCTAGAGATTCGGAGATAAGCTCCTACGAGCAGTACTTC.

V usage is TRBV6-5 and J usage is TRBJ1-2; maybe TRBD1 (6 bases). Germline V gene sequence: CDR1 MNHEY, CDR2 SVGAGI. This CDR3 spans 15 amino acids. V was trimmed by 1 base and J by 2 bases, leaving 11 bases between them. The CDR3 sequence is CASSYFGRGNYGYTF. The CDR3 DNA follows: TGTGCCAGCAGTTACTTCGGCAGGGGAAACTATGGCTACACCTTC.

This clonotype occurred a few times. The V gene is TRBV12-3 or TRBV12-4, the J gene TRBJ1-1; D not certain. This CDR3 region has 14 residues. V was cut by 6 bases and J by 2 bases, with 13 bases left in between. CDR3 amino acids: CASSLVQLNTEAFF. For the CDR3, the DNA is TGTGCCAGCAGCTTGGTCCAGCTTAACACTGAAGCTTTCTTT.

The chain is built from TRBV30 and TRBJ2-5, with D perhaps TRBD1 (6 bases). The V gene's germline CDR1 is GTSNPN and CDR2 SVGIG (reference sequence). This CDR3 region has 14 residues. V lost 6 bases and J 3 bases, leaving 17 bases between the germline ends. The CDR3 protein is CACMDRSKKETQYF. The CDR3 bases are TGTGCCTGCATGGACAGATCAAAAAAAGAGACCCAGTACTTC.

The chain combines TRBV7-6 with TRBJ1-5; 9 positions match TRBD1. Germline trimming cut 5 bases from V and 3 bases from J; bases unmatched to any gene: 14. The CDR3 sequence is 18 residues long. Germline CDR1 SGHVS, CDR2 FNYEAQ. CDR3 sequence reads: CASSHSEAGTGFNQPQHF. The CDR3 nucleotides are TGTGCCAGCAGCCATTCGGAGGCCGGGACAGGGTTCAATCAGCCCCAGCATTTT. The full variable domain, rest sourced from reference TRBV7-6 and TRBJ1-5, is GAGVSQSPRYKVTKRGQDVALRCDPISGHVSLYWYRQALGQGPEFLTYFNYEAQQDKSGLPNDRFSAERPEGSISTLTIQRTEQRDSAMYRCASSHSEAGTGFNQPQHFGDGTRLSIL.

The V call is TRBV24-1, the J call TRBJ2-3, with 10 bases identical to TRBD2. This CDR3 has 15 amino acids. Germline V gene sequence: CDR1 KGHDR, CDR2 SFDVKD. Losses at the gene ends were 1 base for V and 8 bases for J; bases not matched to a gene: 5. The CDR3 loop reads CATSDLGSSGSTQYF. The CDR3, as DNA: TGTGCCACCAGTGATTTAGGGTCTAGCGGGAGTACGCAGTATTTT.

This clonotype was observed a handful of times. V and J are TRBV7-3 and TRBJ2-5, with D perhaps being TRBD1 or TRBD2 (7 bases each). The CDR3 extends over 18 amino acids. V gave up 4 bases and J gave up 3 bases, with 24 bases separating them. Per the germline V gene, CDR1 is SGHTA and CDR2 is FQGTGA. This CDR3 is CASSSLWEGATPKETQYF. The CDR3 DNA is TGTGCCAGCAGCTCCCTATGGGAGGGGGCAACCCCAAAAGAGACCCAGTACTTC.

This clonotype was seen ten or more times. The CDR3 spells CASSSGTGGQPQHF. In nucleotides, the CDR3 is TGTGCCAGCAGCTCCGGGACAGGGGGTCAGCCCCAGCATTTT. V and J are TRBV7-8 and TRBJ1-5; 11 bases align to TRBD1. In germline, CDR1 is SGHVS, CDR2 FQNEAQ. The ends lost 4 bases at V and 6 bases at J; junction bases unmatched: 2. The CDR3 length is 14 residues.

This clonotype was observed at least ten times. J is TRBJ2-7 and V is TRBV19, with D perhaps being TRBD1 or TRBD2 (6 bases each). Germline loops: CDR1 LNHDA, CDR2 SQIVND (reference sequence). The V end was cut by 5 bases, the J end by 0 bases, with 26 bases between. The CDR3 has 19 amino acids. The CDR3 region has the DNA TGTGCCAGTAGTCCGCATGCCGTGATTAGGGGGGCGAGCTCCTACGAGCAGTACTTC. Its protein product is CASSPHAVIRGASSYEQYF.

This clonotype was observed at least ten times. This chain links TRBV7-9 with TRBJ1-1; 8 nucleotides agree with TRBD1. Germline V gene sequence: CDR1 SEHNR, CDR2 FQNEAQ (reference sequence). Trimming at V came to 5 bases and at J to 4 bases, leaving 9 bases not matched to a gene. This CDR3 contains 15 residues. The CDR3 DNA is TGTGCCAGCAGCCCCCAACAGGGGGGAGGCACTGAAGCTTTCTTT. Its protein product is CASSPQQGGGTEAFF.